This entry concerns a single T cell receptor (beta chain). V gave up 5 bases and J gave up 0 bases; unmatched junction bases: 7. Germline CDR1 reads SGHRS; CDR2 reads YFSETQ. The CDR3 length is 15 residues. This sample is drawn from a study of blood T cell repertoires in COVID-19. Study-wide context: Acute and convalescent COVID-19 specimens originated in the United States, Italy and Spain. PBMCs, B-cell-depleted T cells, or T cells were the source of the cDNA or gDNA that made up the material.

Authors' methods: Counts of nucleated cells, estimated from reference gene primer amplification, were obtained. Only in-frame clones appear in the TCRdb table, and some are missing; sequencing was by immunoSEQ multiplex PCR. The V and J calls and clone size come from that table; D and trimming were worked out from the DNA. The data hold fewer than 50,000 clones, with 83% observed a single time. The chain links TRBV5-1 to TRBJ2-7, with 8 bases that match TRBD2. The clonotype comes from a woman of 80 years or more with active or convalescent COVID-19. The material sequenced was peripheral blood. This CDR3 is CASSSLAESSYEQYF. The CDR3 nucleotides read TGCGCCAGCAGTTCACTAGCGGAAAGCTCCTACGAGCAGTACTTC.